The T cell receptor beta chain described here comes from a study of blood T cell repertoires in COVID-19. Overall study context: The United States, Italy and Spain were the sources of the acute and convalescent COVID-19 samples.

The repertoire was sequenced with immunoSEQ multiplex PCR; TCRdb's copy has only in-frame clones and lacks some. The sample lists about 170,000 clones, 70% to 90% seen once, with approximately 4.4% in the top ten. With 3 bases clipped from V and 4 bases from J, the junction kept 12 bases outside the gene matches. Per the germline V gene, CDR1 is SGHRS and CDR2 is YFSETQ. The CDR3 sequence is 16 residues long. Participant reports of clinical history set cohort assignment. The chain uses TRBV5-1 and TRBJ1-1; 7 positions match TRBD1. The TCR was taken from a woman in her fifties or sixties who had recovered from COVID-19. The sequencing input was PBMCs or T cells enriched from blood (not recorded which). The CDR3 coding sequence is TGCGCCAGCAGCTCCTCCCTAACGACAGGGCTCACTGAAGCTTTCTTT. It specifies CASSSSLTTGLTEAFF.